This TCR beta chain comes out of a study of shared clonotypes between healthy human individuals. TCRdb keeps only in-frame clones here, not all; method: immunoSEQ multiplex PCR. This sample has 600,000 to 700,000 clones, with 73% found just once. This CDR3 spans 17 amino acids. The V gene's germline CDR1 is MDHEN and CDR2 SYDVKM. The ends lost 0 bases at V and 2 bases at J; junction bases unmatched: 8. The J gene is TRBJ2-7, the V gene TRBV28; 9 bases are shared with TRBD1. The clonotype comes from a woman aged 30 to 39 in good health. Sequencing was performed on memory CD4+ T cells sorted from blood. The subset is: CD45RA-negative fraction. The CDR3 region is CASSLWDSGQGTYEQYF. The DNA for the CDR3 is TGTGCCAGCAGTTTATGGGACTCGGGACAGGGTACCTACGAGCAGTACTTC.